Below are 17 T cell receptor beta chains sequenced from a single sample in a study of blood T cell repertoires in COVID-19. Produced via immunoSEQ multiplex PCR; TCRdb's table is partial and in-frame only. The data hold a few hundred thousand clones, with under 90% observed a single time. What was sequenced was peripheral blood. The receptor source for this set is a woman under 30 with acute or convalescent COVID-19.

The chain links TRBV7-6 to TRBJ2-7; 13 bases agree with TRBD2. Germline assignment: CDR1 SGHVS and CDR2 FNYEAQ. The CDR3 consists of 16 residues. V was pared by 5 bases and J by 0 bases, with 4 bases of the junction left unmatched. The CDR3 DNA sequence: TGTGCCAGCAGCCCTAGGACTAGCGGGAGCTCCTACGAGCAGTACTTC. This encodes CASSPRTSGSSYEQYF.

The chain combines TRBV7-8 with TRBJ2-7, with a tentative D call TRBD2 (6 bases). Trimming pared 2 bases from V and 0 bases from J, leaving 14 bases between. The CDR3 is made up of 16 amino acids. Germline V gives CDR1 SGHVS, CDR2 FQNEAQ. For the CDR3, the DNA is TGTGCCAGCAGCTTAAATGGCGGGGAGTTCTCCTACGAGCAGTACTTC. This encodes CASSLNGGEFSYEQYF.

Here the CDR3 reads CASSTLDRLYGYTF. The CDR3 DNA follows: TGTGCCAGTAGTACCCTGGACAGGTTATATGGCTACACCTTC. The chain employs TRBV19 and TRBJ1-2, with 7 bases that match TRBD1. J lost 5 bases, V lost 4 bases, and 7 bases had no gene match. The CDR3 spans 14 residues. Germline V gives CDR1 LNHDA, CDR2 SQIVND (reference sequence).

This chain uses TRBV7-8 with TRBJ2-7, with 11 bases aligning to TRBD2. Trimming at V came to 2 bases and at J to 1 base, leaving 7 bases not matched to a gene. The CDR3 extends over 17 amino acids. Germline V gene lookup returns CDR1 SGHVS and CDR2 FQNEAQ. Here the CDR3 DNA reads TGTGCCAGCAGCTTATCCTTTGGGACTAGCGGTTCCTACGAGCAGTACTTC. Amino acid sequence: CASSLSFGTSGSYEQYF.

The chain employs TRBV25-1 and TRBJ1-2; D is perhaps TRBD1 (5 bases). This CDR3 region has 13 residues. Trimming pared 3 bases from V and 5 bases from J, leaving 10 bases between. Germline CDR1 MGHDK, CDR2 SYGVNS. CDR3 sequence: CASSDGQGYGYTF. The CDR3 DNA follows: TGTGCCAGCAGTGACGGCCAGGGTTATGGCTACACCTTC.

The gene calls are TRBV30 and TRBJ2-5, with 11 bases aligning to TRBD2. The CDR3 length is 14 residues. With 7 bases clipped from V and 0 bases from J, the junction kept 4 bases outside the gene matches. Germline-derived CDR1 and CDR2 are GTSNPN and SVGIG (reference sequence). The CDR3, as DNA: TGTGCCTATACTAGCGGGAGTCACCAAGAGACCCAGTACTTC. This encodes CAYTSGSHQETQYF.

The V call is TRBV5-1, the J call TRBJ1-5, with TRBD1 identical over 8 bases. The J segment lost 4 bases and the V segment lost 1 base, leaving 10 bases of the junction unmatched. CDR1 and CDR2 (germline): SGHRS, YFSETQ. The CDR3 loop spans 17 amino acids. The CDR3 protein is CASSLLPAGTGNQPQHF. In DNA form, the CDR3 reads TGCGCCAGCAGCTTGTTGCCTGCCGGGACAGGTAATCAGCCCCAGCATTTT.

This clone was observed a single time. The chain recombines TRBV24-1 with TRBJ2-4; D remains unclear. V shed 3 bases and J shed 3 bases, with 11 bases lying between them. The CDR3 extends over 15 amino acids. Per germline, CDR1 KGHDR and CDR2 SFDVKD. The DNA of the CDR3 is TGTGCCACCAGTGATAACCTATCGGGCAAAAACATTCAGTACTTC. This codes for CATSDNLSGKNIQYF.

This clone was counted at least ten times. J is TRBJ1-4 and V is TRBV29-1; D gene unclear. CDR1 is SQVTM and CDR2 is ANQGSEA in the germline V gene. The length of the CDR3 is 16 residues. Trimming took 8 bases from V and 7 from J, leaving 26 bases between them. The CDR3, as DNA: TGCAGCCCTCCCCACCGCGGCGGGCGATCGGGTGAAAAACTGTTTTTT. Translated: CSPPHRGGRSGEKLFF.

This clone was observed at least ten times. This sequence joins TRBV3-1 (or the pseudogene TRBV3-2) and TRBJ2-1; a weak D match, TRBD2 (5 bases). The V end lost 5 bases, the J end lost 9 bases, and 14 bases lay between the germline ends. CDR1 and CDR2 (germline): LGHDT, YNNKEL (reference sequence). This CDR3 has 13 residues. CDR3 DNA sequence: TGTGCCAGCAGCGGTAGAGGGCGTCCTGAGCAGTTCTTC. This encodes CASSGRGRPEQFF.

This sequence joins TRBV7-2 and TRBJ2-1, with TRBD2 as a possible D gene (6 bases). Trimming shortened V by 3 bases and J by 3 bases, and 9 bases separated the two germline ends. The CDR3 consists of 14 residues. Germline values: CDR1 SGHTA, CDR2 FQGNSA. CDR3 nucleotides: TGTGCCAGCAGCTTTGGGCGGGGCTACAATGAGCAGTTCTTC. Amino acids: CASSFGRGYNEQFF.

J is TRBJ1-4 and V is TRBV7-8, with D hard to call. Germline lookup yields CDR1 SGHVS and CDR2 FQNEAQ. There are 13 residues in the CDR3. V was trimmed by 1 base and J by 8 bases, leaving 8 bases between them. The CDR3 DNA reads as TGTGCCAGCAGCTTAGGAAATGCGGAAAAACTGTTTTTT. This codes for CASSLGNAEKLFF.

The CDR3 spells CASSYPRGGTEFNTEAFF. The CDR3 DNA is TGTGCCAGCAGCTACCCACGGGGGGGAACAGAATTTAACACTGAAGCTTTCTTT. The chain employs TRBV7-8 and TRBJ1-1, with TRBD1 as a possible D gene (5 bases). The CDR3 totals 18 residues. With 4 bases removed from V and 2 bases from J, the gap between germline ends came to 23 bases. Germline-derived CDR1 and CDR2 are SGHVS and FQNEAQ.

The rearrangement links TRBV4-3 to TRBJ2-2, with D maybe TRBD2 (5 bases). V gave up 0 bases and J gave up 0 bases, with 8 bases separating them. Germline V gives CDR1 LGHNA, CDR2 YSLEER. The CDR3 is made up of 16 amino acids. The CDR3 DNA follows: TGCGCCAGCAGCCAAGATGGGCGGGCGAACACCGGGGAGCTGTTTTTT. It specifies CASSQDGRANTGELFF.

The chain couples TRBV7-9 to TRBJ1-6; D possibly corresponds to TRBD1 (6 bases). Germline loops: CDR1 SEHNR, CDR2 FQNEAQ (reference sequence). This CDR3 region has 16 residues. V shed 4 bases and J shed 6 bases, with 16 bases lying between them. Here the CDR3 reads CASSSGHPSLNSPLHF. The CDR3 DNA reads as TGTGCCAGCAGCTCGGGACATCCATCGCTTAATTCACCCCTCCACTTT.

This clone was seen a single time. The chain couples TRBV4-3 to TRBJ2-4; TRBD1 matches 10 bases. Germline assignment: CDR1 LGHNA and CDR2 YSLEER. Trimming took 1 base from V and 9 from J; bases not matched to a gene: 3. This CDR3 is built from 14 residues. This CDR3 reads CASSQGQGASIQYF. The CDR3 bases are TGCGCCAGCAGCCAAGGACAGGGGGCCAGCATTCAGTACTTC.

This clone was observed once. V usage is TRBV5-6 and J usage is TRBJ1-1, with D uncertain. This CDR3 has 12 residues. V lost 2 bases, J lost 1 base, and 3 bases lay in between. CDR1 is SGHDT and CDR2 is YYEEEE in the germline V gene. CDR3 coding DNA: TGTGCCAGCAGCTTCTCGAACACTGAAGCTTTCTTT. The encoded protein is CASSFSNTEAFF.